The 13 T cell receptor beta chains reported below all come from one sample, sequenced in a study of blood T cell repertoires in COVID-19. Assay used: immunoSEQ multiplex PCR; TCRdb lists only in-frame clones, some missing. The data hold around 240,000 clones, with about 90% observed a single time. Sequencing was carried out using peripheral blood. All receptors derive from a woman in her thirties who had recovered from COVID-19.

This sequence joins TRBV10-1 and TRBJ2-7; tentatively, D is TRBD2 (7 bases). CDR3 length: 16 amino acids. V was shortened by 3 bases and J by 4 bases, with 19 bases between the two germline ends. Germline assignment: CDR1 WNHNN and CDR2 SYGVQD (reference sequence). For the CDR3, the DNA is TGCGCCAGCAGTGAAGGGGGGGGCAAATCCCCTTACGAGCAGTACTTC. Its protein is CASSEGGGKSPYEQYF.

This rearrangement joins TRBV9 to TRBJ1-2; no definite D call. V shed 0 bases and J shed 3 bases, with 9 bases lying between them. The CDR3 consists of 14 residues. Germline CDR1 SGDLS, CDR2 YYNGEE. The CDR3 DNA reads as TGTGCCAGCAGCGTAGGAGGGTACGACTATGGCTACACCTTC. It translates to CASSVGGYDYGYTF.

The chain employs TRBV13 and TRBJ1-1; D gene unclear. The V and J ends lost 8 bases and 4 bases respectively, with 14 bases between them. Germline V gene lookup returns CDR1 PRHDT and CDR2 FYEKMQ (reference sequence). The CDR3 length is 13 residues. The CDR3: CASASGPPTEAFF. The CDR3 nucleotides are TGTGCCAGCGCATCGGGTCCCCCCACTGAAGCTTTCTTT.

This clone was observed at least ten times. As DNA, the CDR3 is TGTGCCAGCAGCTTAGGGATTAGCCAGCCCCAGCATTTT. Protein sequence: CASSLGISQPQHF. This chain links TRBV7-9 with TRBJ1-5; D remains unclear. The CDR3 has 13 amino acids. V lost 1 base and J lost 7, with 8 bases in between. Germline values: CDR1 SEHNR, CDR2 FQNEAQ (reference sequence).

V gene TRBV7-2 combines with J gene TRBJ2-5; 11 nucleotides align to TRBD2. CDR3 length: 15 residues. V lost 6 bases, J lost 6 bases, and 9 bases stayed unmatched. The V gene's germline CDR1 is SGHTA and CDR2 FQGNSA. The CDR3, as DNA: TGTGCCAGCAGTTTGCCGGGACTAGCGGTGCAGACCCAGTACTTC. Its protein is CASSLPGLAVQTQYF. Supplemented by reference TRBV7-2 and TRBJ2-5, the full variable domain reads GAGVSQSPSNKVTEKGKDVELRCDPISGHTALYWYRQSLGQGLEFLIYFQGNSAPDKSGLPSDRFSAERTGGSVSTLTIQRTQQEDSAVYLCASSLPGLAVQTQYFGPGTRLLVL.

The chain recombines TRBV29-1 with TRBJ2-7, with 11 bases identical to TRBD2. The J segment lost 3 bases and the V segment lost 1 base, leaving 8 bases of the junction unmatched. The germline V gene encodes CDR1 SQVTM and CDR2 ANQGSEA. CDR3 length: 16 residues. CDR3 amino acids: CSVEGLAGTARYEQYF. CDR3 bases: TGCAGCGTTGAAGGACTAGCGGGGACGGCCCGCTACGAGCAGTACTTC.

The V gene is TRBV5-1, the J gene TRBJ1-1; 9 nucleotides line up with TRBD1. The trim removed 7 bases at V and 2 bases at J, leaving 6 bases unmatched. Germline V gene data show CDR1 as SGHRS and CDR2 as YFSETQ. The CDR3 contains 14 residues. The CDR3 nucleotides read TGCGCCAGCGGGACAGGGACCTTTAACACTGAAGCTTTCTTT. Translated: CASGTGTFNTEAFF.

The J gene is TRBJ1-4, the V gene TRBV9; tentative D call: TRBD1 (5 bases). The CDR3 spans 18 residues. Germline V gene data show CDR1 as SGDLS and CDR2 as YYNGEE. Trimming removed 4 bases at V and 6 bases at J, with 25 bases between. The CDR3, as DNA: TGTGCCAGCAGCCCGGGGGGGAGACGGGGTTCGGTCCATGAAAAACTGTTTTTT. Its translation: CASSPGGRRGSVHEKLFF.

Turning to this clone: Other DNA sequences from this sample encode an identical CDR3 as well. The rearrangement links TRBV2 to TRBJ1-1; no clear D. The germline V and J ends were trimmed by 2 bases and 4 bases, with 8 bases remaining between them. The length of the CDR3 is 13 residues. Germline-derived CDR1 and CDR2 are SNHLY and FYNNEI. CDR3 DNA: TGTGCCAGCAGTGAACGGGAGGGCACTGAAGCTTTCTTT. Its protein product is CASSEREGTEAFF.

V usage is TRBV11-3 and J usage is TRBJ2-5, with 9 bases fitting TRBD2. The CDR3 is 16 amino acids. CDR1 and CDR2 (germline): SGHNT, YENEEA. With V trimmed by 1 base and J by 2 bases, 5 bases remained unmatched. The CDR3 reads CASSLGVAGEQETQYF. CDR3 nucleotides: TGTGCCAGCAGCTTAGGGGTAGCGGGGGAGCAAGAGACCCAGTACTTC.

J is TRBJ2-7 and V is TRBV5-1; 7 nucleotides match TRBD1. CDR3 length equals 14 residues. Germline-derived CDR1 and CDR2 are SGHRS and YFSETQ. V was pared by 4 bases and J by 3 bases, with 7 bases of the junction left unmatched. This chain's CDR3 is CASSPWDRDYEQYF. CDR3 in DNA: TGCGCCAGCAGCCCCTGGGACAGAGACTACGAGCAGTACTTC.

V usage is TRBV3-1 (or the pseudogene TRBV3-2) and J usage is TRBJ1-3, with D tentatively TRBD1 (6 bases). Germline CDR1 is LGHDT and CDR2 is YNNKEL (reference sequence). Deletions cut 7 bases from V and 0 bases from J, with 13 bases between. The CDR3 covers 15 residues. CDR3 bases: TGTGCCAGCACCCGACAGGCGGGCTCTGGAAACACCATATATTTT. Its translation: CASTRQAGSGNTIYF.

CDR3: CASSRTGGGKFATNEKLFF. CDR3 nucleotide sequence: TGTGCCAGCTCCCGGACAGGGGGTGGGAAATTTGCGACTAATGAAAAACTGTTTTTT. The chain uses TRBV27 and TRBJ1-4; 10 nucleotides agree with TRBD1. J was trimmed by 2 bases and V by 8 bases; bases with no gene match: 17. The CDR3 extends over 19 amino acids. Germline CDR1 and CDR2: MNHEY and SMNVEV (reference sequence).